This T cell receptor (beta chain) was sequenced during a study of T cell responses to AZD1222 COVID-19 vaccine listed by TCRdb under 2021. For the study in its entirety: A total of just over 230 trial participants underwent TCR sequencing, of whom 200 to 220 had received two doses of AZD1222 and 26 had received two doses of the MenACWY control vaccine. Trial participants were enrolled into age subgroups of 18-55, 56-69 and 70-plus years, which contained around 150, 29 and 61 TCR-sequenced participants, respectively.

What the research found in general, with its limitations: Conclusions about previously exposed vaccinees are limited because only a handful of AZD1222 recipients were SARS-CoV-2 seropositive at baseline. In the small 56-69-year group, the increase in depth fell short of significance, most likely because of low power. Spike-specific TCR breadth and depth rose significantly after two AZD1222 doses compared with day 0 and with MenACWY recipients. CD4 TCRs associated with the vaccine covered the entire spike protein, and the dominant responses were in regions 160-218 and 743-854. Most participants were white British and females outnumbered males, and the authors suggested that clonal diversity may have been underestimated. Epitopes outside the regions mutated in the B.1.351 and B.1.1.7 variants were reportedly recognized by nearly half of the unique spike-specific TCRs. Because no day 14 peak-response samples were available, the repertoires could be characterized only after the peak T cell response.

V and J are truncated by 3 bases and 0 bases respectively, leaving an intervening sequence of 12 bases. Counted from cysteine to phenylalanine, this CDR3 has 16 amino acids. The sequence is cut down to CDR3 DNA, 48 bases in frame from base 1. CDR1 is given as SGHNT and CDR2 as YYREEE, both from the germline V gene (reference sequence). As regards this clone: No cognate antigen has been identified for it. Per-base quality was not reported, and no clone a single base away is much larger than it.

The CDR3 regions of human TCRbeta chains were subjected to immunosequencing. The study's processing was this. TCRs in the repertoires were compared against a reference library of SARS-CoV-2-specific TCRs that had been generated with the MIRA antigen-specificity platform. Breadth meant the fraction of unique TCRs that were SARS-CoV-2-associated, whereas depth meant the fraction of total T cells that were SARS-CoV-2-associated. Each spike-specific TCR was assigned to its reactive spike region and to a CD4 or CD8 class using the MIRA data. Log10-transformed breadth and depth values were compared by one-way ANOVA with Sidak's multiple comparisons tests. TCRdb took over this immuneACCESS table, retaining in-frame rearrangements with V and J assigned. Such tables are incomplete; in checked studies, under half of the missing clones stem from an unresolved V gene, and the remainder is unexplained. The V and J calls and clone size come from that table; D and trimming were worked out from the DNA. For this sample the table gives 150,000 to 200,000 clones, of which 87% were detected only once. 2.5% to 3% of the sample is in the top ten clones.

Interpreted using the paper, the time point label stands for: baseline before first vaccination. The sample's treatment or condition label is to be understood as: meningococcal conjugate vaccine given as trial control. Vaccinee samples came from UK trials COV001 and COV002, including a single-blind randomized controlled phase 2/3 trial of AZD1222 (ChAdOx1 nCoV-19) in healthy adults. For TCRbeta chain sequencing, PBMC samples from trial participants were taken at day 0 and at day 28 after the second dose. In this chain, TRBV5-4 is recombined with TRBJ1-4, with the D gene not confidently named. This specimen consisted of peripheral blood, obtained on day 0 of MenACWY control vaccination. The sequence came from an adult in good health. The DNA sequence is TGTGCCAGCAGCTCGACGACCGATGCAACTAATGAAAAACTGTTTTTT. This encodes CASSSTTDATNEKLFF.